This T cell receptor beta chain was retrieved from a study of T cells after yellow fever vaccination. Germline CDR1 reads MNHEY; CDR2 reads SVGEGT. Trimming at V came to 4 bases and at J to 9 bases, leaving 4 bases not matched to a gene. The CDR3 loop spans 15 amino acids. MiXCR, run by TCRdb on the 5' RACE reads, gives a single entry per CDR3 protein. The sample yields 400,000 or so distinct CDR3 sequences, approximately 10% seen once. V is TRBV6-2 or TRBV6-3 and J is TRBJ1-6; 12 positions agree with TRBD1. This clonotype was sampled from a man in his late teens or twenties who received the YFV17D yellow fever vaccine. The sample here was PBMCs, taken on the day of the first yellow fever vaccination. CDR3 DNA sequence: TGTGCCAGCAGTTCCGAGGGACAGGGGGCTTCACCCCTCCACTTT. Residues: CASSSEGQGASPLHF.